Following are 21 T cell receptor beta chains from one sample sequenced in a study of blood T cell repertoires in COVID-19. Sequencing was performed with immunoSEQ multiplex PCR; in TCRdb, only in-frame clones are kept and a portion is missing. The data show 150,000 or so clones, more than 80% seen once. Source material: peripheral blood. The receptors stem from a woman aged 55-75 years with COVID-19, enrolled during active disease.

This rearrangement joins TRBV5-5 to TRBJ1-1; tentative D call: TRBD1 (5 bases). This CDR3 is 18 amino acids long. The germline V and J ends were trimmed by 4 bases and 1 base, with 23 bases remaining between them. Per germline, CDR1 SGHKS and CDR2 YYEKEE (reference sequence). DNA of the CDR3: TGTGCCAGCAGCCCCCGGGTTGCAGGGCTTCTAGGGAACACTGAAGCTTTCTTT. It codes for CASSPRVAGLLGNTEAFF.

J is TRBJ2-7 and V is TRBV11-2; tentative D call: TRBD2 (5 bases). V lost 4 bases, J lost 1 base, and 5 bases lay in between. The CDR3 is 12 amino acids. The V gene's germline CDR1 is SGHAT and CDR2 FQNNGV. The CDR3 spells CASSSGSYEQYF. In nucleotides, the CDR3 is TGTGCCAGCAGCTCGGGGTCCTACGAGCAGTACTTC.

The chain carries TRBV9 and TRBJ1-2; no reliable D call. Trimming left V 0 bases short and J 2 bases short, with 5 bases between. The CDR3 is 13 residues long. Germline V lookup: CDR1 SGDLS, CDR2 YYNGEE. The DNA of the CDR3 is TGTGCCAGCAGCGTAGTGTCGAACTATGGCTACACCTTC. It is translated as CASSVVSNYGYTF.

CDR3 residues: CASSFTQGVVYGYTF. Written as DNA, the CDR3 is TGTGCCAGCAGTTTCACACAGGGGGTCGTCTATGGCTACACCTTC. This chain uses TRBV6-2 or TRBV6-3 with TRBJ1-2; 8 bases line up with TRBD1. The germline V gene has CDR1 MNHEY and CDR2 SVGEGT. The CDR3 loop spans 15 amino acids. Losses at the gene ends were 4 bases for V and 4 bases for J; bases not matched to a gene: 8.

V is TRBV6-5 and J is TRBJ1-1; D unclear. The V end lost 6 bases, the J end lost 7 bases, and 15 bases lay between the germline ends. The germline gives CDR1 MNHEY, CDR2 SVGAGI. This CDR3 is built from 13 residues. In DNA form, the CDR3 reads TGTGCCAGCAGCCGAAGGGAAAGCGGTGAAGCTTTCTTT. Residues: CASSRRESGEAFF.

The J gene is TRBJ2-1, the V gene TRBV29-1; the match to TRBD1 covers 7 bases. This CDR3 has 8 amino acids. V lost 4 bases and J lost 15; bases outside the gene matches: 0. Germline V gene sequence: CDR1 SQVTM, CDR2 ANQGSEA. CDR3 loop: CSVGTGFF. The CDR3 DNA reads TGCAGCGTTGGGACAGGGTTCTTC.

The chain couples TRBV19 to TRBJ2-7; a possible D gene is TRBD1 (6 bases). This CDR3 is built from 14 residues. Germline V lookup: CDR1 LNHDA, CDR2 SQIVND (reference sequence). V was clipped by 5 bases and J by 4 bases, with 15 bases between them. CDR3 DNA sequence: TGTGCCAGTAGTCCGTCAGGGGCTACATACGAGCAGTACTTC. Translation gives CASSPSGATYEQYF.

CDR3 residues: CASRGANYGYTF. CDR3 nucleotides: TGTGCCAGCAGGGGAGCTAACTATGGCTACACCTTC. The J gene is TRBJ1-2, the V gene TRBV2; no definite D call. The V end was cut by 6 bases, the J end by 0 bases, with 5 bases between. Germline V gives CDR1 SNHLY, CDR2 FYNNEI. CDR3 length: 12 residues.

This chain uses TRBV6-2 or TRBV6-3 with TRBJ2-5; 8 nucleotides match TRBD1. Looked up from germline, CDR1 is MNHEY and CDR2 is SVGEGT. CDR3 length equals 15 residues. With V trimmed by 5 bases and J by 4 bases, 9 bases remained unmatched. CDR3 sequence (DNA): TGTGCCAGCAGTAGGGACGCAGGGACAGGAGAGACCCAGTACTTC. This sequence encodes CASSRDAGTGETQYF.

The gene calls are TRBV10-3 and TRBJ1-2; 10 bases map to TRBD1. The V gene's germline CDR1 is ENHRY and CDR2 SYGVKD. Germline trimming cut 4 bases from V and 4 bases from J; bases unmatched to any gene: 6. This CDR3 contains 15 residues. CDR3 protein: CAISGGQGTTYGYTF. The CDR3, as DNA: TGTGCCATCAGTGGGGGACAGGGGACGACCTATGGCTACACCTTC.

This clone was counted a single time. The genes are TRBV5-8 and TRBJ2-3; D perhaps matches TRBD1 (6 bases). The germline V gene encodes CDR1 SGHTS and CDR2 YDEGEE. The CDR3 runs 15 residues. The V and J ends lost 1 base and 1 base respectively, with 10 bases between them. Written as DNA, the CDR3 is TGTGCCAGCAGCTTGTCAGGGGCCGGCACAGATACGCAGTATTTT. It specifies CASSLSGAGTDTQYF.

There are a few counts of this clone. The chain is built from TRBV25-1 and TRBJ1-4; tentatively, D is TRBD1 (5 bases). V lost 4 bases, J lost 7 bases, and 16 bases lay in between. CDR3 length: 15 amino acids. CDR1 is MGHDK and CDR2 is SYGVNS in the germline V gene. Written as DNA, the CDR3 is TGTGCCAGCAGTGCCAGCCAGGGTAGCAGTGAAAAACTGTTTTTT. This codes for CASSASQGSSEKLFF.

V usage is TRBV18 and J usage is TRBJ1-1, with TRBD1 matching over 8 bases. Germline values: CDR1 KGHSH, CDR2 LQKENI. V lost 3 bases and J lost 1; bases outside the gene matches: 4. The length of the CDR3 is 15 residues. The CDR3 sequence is CASSPTGGRNTEAFF. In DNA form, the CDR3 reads TGTGCCAGCTCACCCACAGGGGGGAGGAACACTGAAGCTTTCTTT.

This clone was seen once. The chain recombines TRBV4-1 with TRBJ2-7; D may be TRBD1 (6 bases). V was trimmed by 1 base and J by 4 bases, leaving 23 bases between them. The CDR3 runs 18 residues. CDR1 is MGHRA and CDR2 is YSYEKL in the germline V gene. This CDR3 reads CASSQVGLRQAKRYEQYF. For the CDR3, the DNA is TGCGCCAGCAGCCAAGTTGGCCTAAGACAGGCCAAGAGGTACGAGCAGTACTTC.

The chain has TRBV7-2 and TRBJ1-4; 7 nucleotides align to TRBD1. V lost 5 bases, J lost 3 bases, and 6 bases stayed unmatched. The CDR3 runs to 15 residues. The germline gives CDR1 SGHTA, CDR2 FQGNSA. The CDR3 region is CASSPRGTANEKLFF. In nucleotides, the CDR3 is TGTGCCAGCAGCCCCAGGGGGACTGCTAATGAAAAACTGTTTTTT.

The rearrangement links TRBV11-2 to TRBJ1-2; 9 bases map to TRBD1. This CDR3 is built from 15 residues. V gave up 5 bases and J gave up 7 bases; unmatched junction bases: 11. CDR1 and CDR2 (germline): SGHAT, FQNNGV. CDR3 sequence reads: CASSVGTGRVGGYTF. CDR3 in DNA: TGTGCCAGCAGCGTCGGGACAGGGAGGGTTGGTGGCTACACCTTC.

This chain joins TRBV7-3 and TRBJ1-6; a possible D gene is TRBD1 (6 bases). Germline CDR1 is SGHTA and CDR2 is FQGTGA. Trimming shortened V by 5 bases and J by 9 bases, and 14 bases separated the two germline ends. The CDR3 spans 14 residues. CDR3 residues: CASSSHSRGSPLHF. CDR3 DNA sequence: TGTGCCAGCAGCAGCCATTCCAGGGGTTCACCCCTCCACTTT.

The CDR3: CASSTTSSYNSPLHF. As DNA, the CDR3 is TGTGCCAGTAGCACCACTAGCTCCTATAATTCACCCCTCCACTTT. The chain uses TRBV19 and TRBJ1-6; unclear D gene. Germline V lookup: CDR1 LNHDA, CDR2 SQIVND (reference sequence). V was pared by 6 bases and J by 0 bases, with 9 bases between. The CDR3 sequence is 15 residues long.

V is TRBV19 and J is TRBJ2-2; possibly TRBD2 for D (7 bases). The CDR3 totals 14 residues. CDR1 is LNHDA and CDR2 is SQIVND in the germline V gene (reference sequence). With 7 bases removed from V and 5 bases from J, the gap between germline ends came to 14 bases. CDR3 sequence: CASTNGGQTGELFF. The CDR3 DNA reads TGTGCCAGTACGAACGGGGGGCAGACCGGGGAGCTGTTTTTT.

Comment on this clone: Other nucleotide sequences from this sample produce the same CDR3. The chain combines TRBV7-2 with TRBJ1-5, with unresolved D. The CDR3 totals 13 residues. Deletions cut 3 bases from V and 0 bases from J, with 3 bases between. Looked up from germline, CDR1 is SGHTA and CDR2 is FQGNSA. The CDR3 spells CASSFYSNQPQHF. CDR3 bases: TGTGCCAGCAGCTTCTATAGCAATCAGCCCCAGCATTTT.

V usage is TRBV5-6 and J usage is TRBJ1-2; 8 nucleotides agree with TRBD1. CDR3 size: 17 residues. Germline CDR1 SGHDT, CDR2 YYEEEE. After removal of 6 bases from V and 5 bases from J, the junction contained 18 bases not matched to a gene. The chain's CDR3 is CASNFRGTGVGGYGYTF. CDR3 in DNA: TGTGCCAGCAACTTCCGAGGGACAGGAGTTGGGGGTTATGGCTACACCTTC. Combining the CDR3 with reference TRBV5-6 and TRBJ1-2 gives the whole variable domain DAGVTQSPTHLIKTRGQQVTLRCSPKSGHDTVSWYQQALGQGPQFIFQYYEEEERQRGNFPDRFSGHQFPNYSSELNVNALLLGDSALYLCASNFRGTGVGGYGYTFGSGTRLTVV.